Following are 10 T cell receptor beta chains from one sample sequenced in a study of T cell responses to AZD1222 COVID-19 vaccine. Using immunoSEQ multiplex PCR, the repertoire was profiled, and TCRdb retains in-frame clones only, with some absent. The sample yields about 200,000 clones, around nine tenths seen once. This material consisted of peripheral blood, taken 28 days after the second dose of the MenACWY control vaccine. These receptors were collected from an adult who received the MenACWY meningococcal vaccine as a control.

Only one count was recorded for this clone. An end of the junction does not agree with germline; a read error may underlie this. Other DNA sequences in this sample translate to the same CDR3. The rearrangement uses TRBV4-3 and TRBJ2-7, with 8 positions matching TRBD2. Germline V CDR1 and CDR2: LGHNA, YSLEER. The CDR3 runs to 14 residues. The DNA for the CDR3 is TGCGCCAGCAGCCAACTGACTAGCGACTACGAGCAGTACTTT. This codes for CASSQLTSDYEQYF.

The chain links TRBV2 to TRBJ2-7; D gene ambiguous. Trimming shortened V by 5 bases and J by 4 bases, and 15 bases separated the two germline ends. The CDR3 loop spans 14 amino acids. Germline V lookup: CDR1 SNHLY, CDR2 FYNNEI. Here the CDR3 DNA reads TGTGCCAGCAGTATACTAAATCTGAGTTACGAGCAGTACTTC. Amino acids: CASSILNLSYEQYF.

The chain carries TRBV27 and TRBJ2-3; TRBD2 is a possible D gene (5 bases). The ends were cut back, 6 bases at V and 2 bases at J, with 15 bases in the middle. The length of the CDR3 is 15 residues. Per germline, CDR1 MNHEY and CDR2 SMNVEV (reference sequence). The CDR3 loop reads CASSPDSPPTDTQYF. The CDR3, as DNA: TGTGCCAGCAGCCCGGACTCCCCTCCCACAGATACGCAGTATTTT.

This chain connects TRBV19 to TRBJ2-1, with D tentatively TRBD1 or TRBD2 (5 bases each). The germline CDR1 and CDR2 sequences are LNHDA and SQIVND (reference sequence). This CDR3 contains 13 residues. V lost 8 bases, J lost 2 bases, and 10 bases lay in between. CDR3 coding DNA: TGTGCCAGTGGGACGGGACCCTACAATGAGCAGTTCTTC. Translating it yields CASGTGPYNEQFF.

The chain links TRBV19 to TRBJ2-1; D ambiguous. Per the germline V gene, CDR1 is LNHDA and CDR2 is SQIVND (reference sequence). The CDR3 loop spans 14 amino acids. Trimming took 4 bases from V and 6 from J, leaving 13 bases between them. The CDR3 bases are TGTGCCAGTAGTACAGGTGGGCCGGGCAATGAGCAGTTCTTC. Translated, it gives CASSTGGPGNEQFF.

The chain employs TRBV18 and TRBJ1-2; TRBD1 agrees at 9 bases. This CDR3 is built from 15 residues. Germline CDR1 reads KGHSH; CDR2 reads LQKENI. V was clipped by 3 bases and J by 2 bases; unmatched bases: 4. Here the CDR3 reads CASSPSQGANYGYTF. The DNA for the CDR3 is TGTGCCAGCTCACCCTCACAGGGGGCGAACTATGGCTACACCTTC.

This clone appeared a single time. The rearrangement links TRBV7-2 to TRBJ1-4, with TRBD1 as a possible D gene (5 bases). CDR1 and CDR2 from the germline V gene are SGHTA and FQGNSA. There are 15 residues in the CDR3. The V gene lost 1 base and the J gene lost 14 bases, with 20 bases spanning the gap. CDR3 amino acids: CASSLDDTRTRGLFF. In nucleotides, the CDR3 is TGTGCCAGCAGCTTAGATGACACGCGTACCCGGGGGCTGTTTTTT.

This chain connects TRBV19 to TRBJ2-1, with D possibly being TRBD1 (6 bases). The CDR3 runs to 14 residues. V was pared by 3 bases and J by 4 bases, with 10 bases between. CDR1 LNHDA and CDR2 SQIVND come from the germline V gene (reference sequence). CDR3 loop: CASSIQGLYNEQFF. The CDR3 nucleotides are TGTGCCAGTAGTATTCAGGGGCTATACAATGAGCAGTTCTTC.

A single count supports this clone. The gene calls are TRBV7-6 and TRBJ1-4; no firm D call. The V end was cut by 3 bases, the J end by 5 bases, with 13 bases between. This CDR3 has 15 residues. In germline, CDR1 is SGHVS, CDR2 FNYEAQ. The CDR3 loop reads CASSLTSGWNEKLFF. DNA of the CDR3: TGTGCCAGCAGCTTGACATCCGGGTGGAATGAAAAACTGTTTTTT.

The chain uses TRBV2 and TRBJ1-5, with 9 bases identical to TRBD1. The length of the CDR3 is 15 residues. Trimming cost V 6 bases and J 4 bases; bases outside gene matches: 7. CDR1 and CDR2 from the germline V gene are SNHLY and FYNNEI. This CDR3 is CASRARTGDNQPQHF. The CDR3 DNA follows: TGTGCCAGCAGGGCTAGGACAGGGGATAATCAGCCCCAGCATTTT.